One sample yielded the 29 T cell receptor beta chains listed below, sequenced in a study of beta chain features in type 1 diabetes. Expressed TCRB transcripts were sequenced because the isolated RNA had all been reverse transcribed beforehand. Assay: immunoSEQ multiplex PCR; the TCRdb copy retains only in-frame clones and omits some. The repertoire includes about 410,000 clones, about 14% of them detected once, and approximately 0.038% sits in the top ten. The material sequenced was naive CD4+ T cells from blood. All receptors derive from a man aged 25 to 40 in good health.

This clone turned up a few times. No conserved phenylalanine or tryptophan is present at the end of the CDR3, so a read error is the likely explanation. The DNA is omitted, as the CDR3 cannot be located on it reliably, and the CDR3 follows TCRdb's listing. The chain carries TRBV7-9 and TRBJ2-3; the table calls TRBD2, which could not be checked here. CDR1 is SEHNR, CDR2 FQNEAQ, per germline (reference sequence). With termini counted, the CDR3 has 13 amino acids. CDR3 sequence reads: CASSLGASGSHFT.

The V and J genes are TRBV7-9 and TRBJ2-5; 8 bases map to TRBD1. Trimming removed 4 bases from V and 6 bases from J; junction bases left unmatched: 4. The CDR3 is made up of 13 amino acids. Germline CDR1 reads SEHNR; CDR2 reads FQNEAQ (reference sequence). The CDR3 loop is CASSWTGMKTQYF. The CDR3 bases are TGTGCCAGCAGCTGGACAGGGATGAAGACCCAGTACTTC.

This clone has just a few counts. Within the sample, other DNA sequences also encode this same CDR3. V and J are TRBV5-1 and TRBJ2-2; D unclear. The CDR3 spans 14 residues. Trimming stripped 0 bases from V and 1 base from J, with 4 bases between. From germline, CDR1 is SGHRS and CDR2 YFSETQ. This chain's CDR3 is CASSLGQNTGELFF. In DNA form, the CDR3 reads TGCGCCAGCAGCTTGGGCCAGAACACCGGGGAGCTGTTTTTT.

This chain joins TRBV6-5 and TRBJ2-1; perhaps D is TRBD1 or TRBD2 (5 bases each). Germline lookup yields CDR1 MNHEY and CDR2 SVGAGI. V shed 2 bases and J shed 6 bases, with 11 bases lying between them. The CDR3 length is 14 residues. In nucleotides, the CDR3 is TGTGCCAGCAGTTACATGGGGACGATCAATGAGCAGTTCTTC. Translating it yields CASSYMGTINEQFF.

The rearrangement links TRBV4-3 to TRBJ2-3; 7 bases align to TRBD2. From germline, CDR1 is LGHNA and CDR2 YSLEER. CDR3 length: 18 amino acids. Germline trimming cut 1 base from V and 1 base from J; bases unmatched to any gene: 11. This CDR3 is CASSQGGGRSVGTDTQYF. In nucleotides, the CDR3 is TGCGCCAGCAGCCAAGGGGGAGGGAGGAGTGTCGGCACAGATACGCAGTATTTT.

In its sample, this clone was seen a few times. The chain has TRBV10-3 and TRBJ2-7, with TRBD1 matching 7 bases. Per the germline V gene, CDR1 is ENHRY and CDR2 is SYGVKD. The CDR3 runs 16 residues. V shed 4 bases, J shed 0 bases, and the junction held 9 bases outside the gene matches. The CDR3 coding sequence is TGTGCCATCAGTGCGGTCGGACAGGAAAGCTCCTACGAGCAGTACTTC. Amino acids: CAISAVGQESSYEQYF.

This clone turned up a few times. The CDR3 DNA reads as TGTGCCAGCTCACCGGGGCTCACAGATACGCAGTATTTT. This sequence encodes CASSPGLTDTQYF. The J gene is TRBJ2-3, the V gene TRBV18, with a tentative D call TRBD1 (5 bases). V lost 3 bases and J lost 2, with 6 bases in between. The germline gives CDR1 KGHSH, CDR2 LQKENI. This CDR3 is built from 13 residues.

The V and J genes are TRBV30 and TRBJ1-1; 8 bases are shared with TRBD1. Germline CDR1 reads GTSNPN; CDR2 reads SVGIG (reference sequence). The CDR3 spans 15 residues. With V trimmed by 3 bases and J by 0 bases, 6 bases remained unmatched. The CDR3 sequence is CAWRGGQVVNTEAFF. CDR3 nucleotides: TGTGCCTGGAGAGGGGGACAGGTGGTGAACACTGAAGCTTTCTTT.

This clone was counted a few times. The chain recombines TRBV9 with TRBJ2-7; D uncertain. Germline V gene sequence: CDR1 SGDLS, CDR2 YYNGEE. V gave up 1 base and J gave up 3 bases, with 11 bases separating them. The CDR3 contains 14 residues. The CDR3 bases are TGTGCCAGCAGCGTACGGGCTATGAGCTACGAGCAGTACTTC. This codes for CASSVRAMSYEQYF.

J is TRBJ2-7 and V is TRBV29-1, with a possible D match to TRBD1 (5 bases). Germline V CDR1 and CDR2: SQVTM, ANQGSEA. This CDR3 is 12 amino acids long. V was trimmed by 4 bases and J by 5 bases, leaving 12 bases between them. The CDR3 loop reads CSVGRTNHEQYF. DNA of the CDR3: TGCAGCGTTGGCCGGACAAACCACGAGCAGTACTTC.

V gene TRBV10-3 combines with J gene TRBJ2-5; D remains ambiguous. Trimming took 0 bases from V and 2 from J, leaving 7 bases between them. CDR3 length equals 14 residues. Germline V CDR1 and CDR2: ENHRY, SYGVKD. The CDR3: CAISESLQQETQYF. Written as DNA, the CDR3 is TGTGCCATCAGTGAGTCGTTGCAGCAAGAGACCCAGTACTTC.

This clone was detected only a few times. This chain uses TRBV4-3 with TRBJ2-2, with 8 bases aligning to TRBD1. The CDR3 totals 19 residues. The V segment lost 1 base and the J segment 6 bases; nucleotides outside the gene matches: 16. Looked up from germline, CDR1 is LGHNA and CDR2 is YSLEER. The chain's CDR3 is CASSQGPKTGDRFPGELFF. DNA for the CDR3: TGCGCCAGCAGCCAAGGCCCCAAAACAGGGGACAGGTTCCCCGGGGAGCTGTTTTTT.

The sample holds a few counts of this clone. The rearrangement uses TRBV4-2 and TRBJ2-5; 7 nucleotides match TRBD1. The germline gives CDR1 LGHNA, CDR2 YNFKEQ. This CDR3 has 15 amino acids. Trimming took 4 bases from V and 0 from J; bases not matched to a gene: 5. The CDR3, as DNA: TGTGCCAGCAGCCCCGGACAGGCGTACCAAGAGACCCAGTACTTC. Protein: CASSPGQAYQETQYF.

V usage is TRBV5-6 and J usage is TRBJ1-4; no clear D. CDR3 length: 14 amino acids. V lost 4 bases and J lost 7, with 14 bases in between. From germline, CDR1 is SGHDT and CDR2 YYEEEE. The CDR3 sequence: CASSSLRLSEKLFF. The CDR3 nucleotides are TGTGCCAGCAGCAGCCTTCGGTTATCTGAAAAACTGTTTTTT.

CDR3 coding DNA: TGTGCCATCGGGGGAACCTCTGGGGCCAACGTCCTGACTTTC. Its protein is CAIGGTSGANVLTF. The genes are TRBV10-3 and TRBJ2-6; D possibly uses TRBD1 or TRBD2 (5 bases each). V was trimmed by 8 bases and J by 0 bases, leaving 8 bases between them. Germline loops: CDR1 ENHRY, CDR2 SYGVKD. The CDR3 contains 14 residues.

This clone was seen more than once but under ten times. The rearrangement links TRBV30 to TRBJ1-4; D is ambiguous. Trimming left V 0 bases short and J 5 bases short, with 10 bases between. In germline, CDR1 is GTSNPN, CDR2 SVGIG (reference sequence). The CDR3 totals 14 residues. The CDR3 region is CAWSVHTWNEKLFF. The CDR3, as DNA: TGTGCCTGGAGTGTACATACCTGGAATGAAAAACTGTTTTTT.

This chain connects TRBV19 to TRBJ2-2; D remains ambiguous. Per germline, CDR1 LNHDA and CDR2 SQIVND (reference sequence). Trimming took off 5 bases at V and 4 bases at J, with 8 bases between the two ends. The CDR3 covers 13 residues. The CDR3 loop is CASSSGFTGELFF. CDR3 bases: TGTGCCAGTAGTTCCGGATTCACCGGGGAGCTGTTTTTT.

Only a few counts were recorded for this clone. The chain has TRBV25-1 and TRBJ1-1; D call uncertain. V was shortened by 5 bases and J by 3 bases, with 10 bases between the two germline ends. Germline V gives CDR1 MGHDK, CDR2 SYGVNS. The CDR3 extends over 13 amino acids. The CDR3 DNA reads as TGTGCCAGCAGTCCCGGGTCGGACACTGAAGCTTTCTTT. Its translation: CASSPGSDTEAFF.

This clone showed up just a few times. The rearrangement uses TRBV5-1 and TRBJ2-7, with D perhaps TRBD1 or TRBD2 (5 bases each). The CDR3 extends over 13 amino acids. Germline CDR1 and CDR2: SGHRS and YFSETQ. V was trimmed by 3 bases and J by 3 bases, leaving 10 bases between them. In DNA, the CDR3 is TGCGCCAGCAGCTACCGGGACGGCTACGAGCAGTACGTC. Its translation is CASSYRDGYEQYV.

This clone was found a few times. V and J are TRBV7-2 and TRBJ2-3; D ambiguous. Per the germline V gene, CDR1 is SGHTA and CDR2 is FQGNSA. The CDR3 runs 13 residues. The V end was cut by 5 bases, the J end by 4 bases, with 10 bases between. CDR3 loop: CASSPRVADTQYF. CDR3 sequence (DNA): TGTGCCAGCAGCCCCCGAGTGGCAGATACGCAGTATTTT.

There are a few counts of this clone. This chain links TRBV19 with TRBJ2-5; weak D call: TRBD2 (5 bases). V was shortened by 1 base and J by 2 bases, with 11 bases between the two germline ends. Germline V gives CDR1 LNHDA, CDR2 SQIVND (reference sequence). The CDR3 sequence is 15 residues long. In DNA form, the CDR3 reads TGTGCCAGTAGTATAGGCCCTAGCCGTCAAGAGACCCAGTACTTC. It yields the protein CASSIGPSRQETQYF. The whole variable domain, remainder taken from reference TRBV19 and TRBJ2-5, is DGGITQSPKYLFRKEGQNVTLSCEQNLNHDAMYWYRQDPGQGLRLIYYSQIVNDFQKGDIAEGYSVSREKKESFPLTVTSAQKNPTAFYLCASSIGPSRQETQYFGPGTRLLVL.

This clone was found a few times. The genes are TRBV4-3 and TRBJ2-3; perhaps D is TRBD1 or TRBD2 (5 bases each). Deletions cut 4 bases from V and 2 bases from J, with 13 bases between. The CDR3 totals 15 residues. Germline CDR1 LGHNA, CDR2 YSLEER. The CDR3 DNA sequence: TGCGCCAGCAGCCCCGGGGTGGGGCTCACAGATACGCAGTATTTT. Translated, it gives CASSPGVGLTDTQYF.

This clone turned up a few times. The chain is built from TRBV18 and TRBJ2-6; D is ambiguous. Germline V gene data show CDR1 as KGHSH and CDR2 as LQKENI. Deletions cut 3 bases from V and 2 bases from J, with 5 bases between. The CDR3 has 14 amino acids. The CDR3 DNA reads TGTGCCAGCTCACCCGGCCCTGGGGCCAACGTCCTGACTTTC. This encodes CASSPGPGANVLTF.

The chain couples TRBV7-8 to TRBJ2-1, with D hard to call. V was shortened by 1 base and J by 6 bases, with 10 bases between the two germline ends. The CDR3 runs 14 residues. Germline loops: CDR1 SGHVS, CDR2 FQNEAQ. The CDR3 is CASSLERDTNEQFF. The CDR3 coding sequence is TGTGCCAGCAGCTTAGAGAGAGATACCAATGAGCAGTTCTTC.

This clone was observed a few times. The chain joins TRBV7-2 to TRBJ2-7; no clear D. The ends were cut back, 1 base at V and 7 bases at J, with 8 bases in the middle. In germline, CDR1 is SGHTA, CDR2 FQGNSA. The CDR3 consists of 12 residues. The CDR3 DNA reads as TGTGCCAGCAGCTTAGGGTTAACGGAGCAGTACTTC. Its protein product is CASSLGLTEQYF.

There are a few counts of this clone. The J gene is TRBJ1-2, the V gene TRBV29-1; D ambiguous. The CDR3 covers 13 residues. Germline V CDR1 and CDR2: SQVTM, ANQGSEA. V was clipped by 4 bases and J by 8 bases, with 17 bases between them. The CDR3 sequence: CSVATSQNGGYTF. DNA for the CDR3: TGCAGCGTTGCCACCAGCCAGAACGGGGGCTACACCTTC.

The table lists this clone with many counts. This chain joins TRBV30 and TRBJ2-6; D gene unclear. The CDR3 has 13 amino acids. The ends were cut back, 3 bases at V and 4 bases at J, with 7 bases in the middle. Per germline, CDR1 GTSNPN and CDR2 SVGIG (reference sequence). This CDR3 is CAWSRPGANVLTF. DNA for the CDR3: TGTGCCTGGAGCCGACCCGGGGCCAACGTCCTGACTTTC.

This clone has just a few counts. The CDR3 DNA follows: TGTGCCAGCAGCGTAGCTACGACGATGGGGGAAGAGACCCAGTACTTC. Its translation is CASSVATTMGEETQYF. The chain couples TRBV9 to TRBJ2-5; D tentatively reads TRBD1 or TRBD2 (5 bases each). From germline, CDR1 is SGDLS and CDR2 YYNGEE. The CDR3 is 16 residues long. Trimming left V 0 bases short and J 3 bases short, with 15 bases between.

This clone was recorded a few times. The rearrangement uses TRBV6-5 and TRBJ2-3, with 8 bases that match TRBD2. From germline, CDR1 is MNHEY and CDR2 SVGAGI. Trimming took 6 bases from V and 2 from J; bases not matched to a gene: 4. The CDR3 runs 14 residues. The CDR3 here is CASSPTSDTDTQYF. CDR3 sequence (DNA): TGTGCCAGCAGCCCGACTAGCGACACAGATACGCAGTATTTT.